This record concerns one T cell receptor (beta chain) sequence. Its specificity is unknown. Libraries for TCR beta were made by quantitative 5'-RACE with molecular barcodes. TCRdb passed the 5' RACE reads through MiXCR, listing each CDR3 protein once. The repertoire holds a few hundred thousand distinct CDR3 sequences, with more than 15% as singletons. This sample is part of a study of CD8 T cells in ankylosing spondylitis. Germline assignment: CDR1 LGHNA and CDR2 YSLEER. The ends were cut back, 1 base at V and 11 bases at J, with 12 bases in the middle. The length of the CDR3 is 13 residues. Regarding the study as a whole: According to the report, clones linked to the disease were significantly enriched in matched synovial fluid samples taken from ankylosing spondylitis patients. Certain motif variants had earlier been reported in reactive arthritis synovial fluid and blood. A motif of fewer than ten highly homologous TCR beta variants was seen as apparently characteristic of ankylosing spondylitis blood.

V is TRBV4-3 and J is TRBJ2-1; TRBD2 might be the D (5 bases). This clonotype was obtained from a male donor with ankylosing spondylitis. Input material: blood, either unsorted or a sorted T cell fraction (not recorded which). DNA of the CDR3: TGCGCCAGCAGCCAAGTATCCAGCGGAAAGCAGTTCTTC. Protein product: CASSQVSSGKQFF.